Here is one TCR beta chain with its context. The antigen is undetermined. This entry is derived from a study of graft-versus-host responses after intestinal transplantation. Study information: Recipients got multivisceral, liver-intestinal, or isolated intestinal transplants.

The CDR3 is 14 residues long. The germline gives CDR1 MDHEN, CDR2 SYDVKM. Losses at the gene ends were 6 bases for V and 4 bases for J; bases not matched to a gene: 6. General study results and limits: GvH clones surfaced in recipient marrow, some emerging earlier in ileum or blood. Early post-transplant HvG declines showed an association with peak circulating GvH clone levels. Allografts of one patient group, those with graft-donor T cell macrochimerism, had high graft-versus-host to host-versus-graft clonal ratios.

The method was immunoSEQ multiplex PCR; TCRdb's version includes in-frame clones alone and lacks a portion of them. The data show about 85,000 clones, roughly four fifths seen once. This rearrangement joins TRBV28 to TRBJ2-7; TRBD1 matches at 10 bases. The receptor was derived from a human donor who received an intestinal transplant. The sample in question was unstimulated CD4+ T cells sorted from spleen or lymph node cells, obtained before intestinal transplant. In nucleotides, the CDR3 is TGTGCCAGCAGGGGACAGGGGTTCGCGTACGAGCAGTACTTC. Encoded protein: CASRGQGFAYEQYF.